This T cell receptor beta chain was documented in a study of shared clonotypes between healthy human individuals. This clone has just one count. In the source study's methods: Junction-only immunoSEQ sequences carried no quality scores, so filtering differed. The data were produced by immunoSEQ multiplex PCR, yet TCRdb's version contains in-frame clones alone and is incomplete. That table supplies the V and J calls and clone size; D and trimming were determined from the DNA. The sample includes around 600,000 clones, roughly 95% of them seen just once. CDR1 is WSHSY, CDR2 SAAADI, per germline. The V gene end was trimmed by 0 bases and the J gene end by 1 base; junction bases not matched to a gene: 4. CDR3 length: 17 amino acids. Selected positively for CCR7 and CD45RO-negative, naive CD8 cells excluded terminally differentiated effector memory CD45RA+ cells.

The specimen sequenced was naive CD8+ T cells sorted from blood. The V call is TRBV10-2, the J call TRBJ2-2; TRBD2 matches 8 bases. This TCR was recovered from a woman in her 30s in good health. The CDR3 DNA reads TGCGCCAGCAGTGAGTCTATACTAGCGGAGAACACCGGGGAGCTGTTTTTT. As protein: CASSESILAENTGELFF.